The 13 T cell receptor beta chains below come from one sample, sequenced in a study of monozygotic twins with inflammatory bowel disease. Following a re-call of the 5' RACE reads, TCRdb has one entry per CDR3 protein and lacks DNA. The record lists hundreds of thousands of distinct CDR3 sequences, of which the ten most abundant hold 2% to 3%. Material for sequencing was blood. The receptors derive from a human donor with ulcerative colitis or Crohn's disease, or a healthy co-twin of an affected twin (not recorded which).

The rearrangement joins TRBV6-5 to TRBJ1-5; TCRdb's D gene call, TRBD1, goes unchecked for lack of DNA. Germline V gene sequence: CDR1 MNHEY, CDR2 SVGAGI. CDR3 length: 16 residues. CDR3 sequence: CASSYSGQGGNQPQHF.

V usage is TRBV20-1 and J usage is TRBJ1-1. Germline CDR1 and CDR2: DFQATT and SNEGSKA (reference sequence). This CDR3 region has 11 residues. The chain's CDR3 is CSAKDYTEAFF.

The genes are TRBV7-3 and TRBJ2-1. Germline-derived CDR1 and CDR2 are SGHTA and FQGTGA. The CDR3 covers 15 residues. CDR3 amino acids: CASSLLYSSYNEQFF. The whole variable domain, filled in from reference TRBV7-3 and TRBJ2-1, reads GAGVSQTPSNKVTEKGKYVELRCDPISGHTALYWYRQSLGQGPEFLIYFQGTGAADDSGLPNDRFFAVRPEGSVSTLKIQRTERGDSAVYLCASSLLYSSYNEQFFGPGTRLTVL.

The chain joins TRBV7-9 to TRBJ2-7; checking the TCRdb D call of TRBD1 is not possible without DNA. The CDR3 length is 13 residues. Germline lookup yields CDR1 SEHNR and CDR2 FQNEAQ (reference sequence). This CDR3 is CASSLPTGVEQYF. Full variable domain (outside the CDR3, taken from reference TRBV7-9 and TRBJ2-7): DTGVSQNPRHKITKRGQNVTFRCDPISEHNRLYWYRQTLGQGPEFLTYFQNEAQLEKSRLLSDRFSAERPKGSFSTLEIQRTEQGDSAMYLCASSLPTGVEQYFGPGTRLTVT.

The genes are TRBV27 and TRBJ2-7; no DNA is available, so the TRBD1 call from TCRdb remains unchecked. The germline V gene has CDR1 MNHEY and CDR2 SMNVEV (reference sequence). The CDR3 has 14 amino acids. CDR3 amino acids: CASSFGAGTYEQYF.

The gene calls are TRBV5-5 and TRBJ2-3; TCRdb names TRBD2, which stays unverified in the absence of DNA. This CDR3 has 14 amino acids. The V gene's germline CDR1 is SGHKS and CDR2 YYEKEE (reference sequence). This CDR3 reads CASSLGAGPDTQYF.

CDR3 sequence reads: CASSIGENTEAFF. The chain carries TRBV19 and TRBJ1-1. In germline, CDR1 is LNHDA, CDR2 SQIVND (reference sequence). There are 13 residues in the CDR3. Combining the CDR3 with reference TRBV19 and TRBJ1-1 gives the whole variable domain DGGITQSPKYLFRKEGQNVTLSCEQNLNHDAMYWYRQDPGQGLRLIYYSQIVNDFQKGDIAEGYSVSREKKESFPLTVTSAQKNPTAFYLCASSIGENTEAFFGQGTRLTVV.

The V call is TRBV19, the J call TRBJ1-2. The CDR3 loop spans 13 amino acids. The germline CDR1 and CDR2 sequences are LNHDA and SQIVND (reference sequence). The CDR3 sequence: CASSQSGGYGYTF.

The chain couples TRBV7-2 to TRBJ1-1; no DNA is available, so the TRBD1 call from TCRdb remains unchecked. CDR3 length equals 14 residues. The germline gives CDR1 SGHTA, CDR2 FQGNSA. The chain's CDR3 is CASSLEGGRGEAFF.

The chain carries TRBV6-1 and TRBJ2-1; no DNA is available, so the TRBD1 call from TCRdb remains unchecked. The CDR3 length is 13 residues. Germline V CDR1 and CDR2: MNHNS, SASEGT. The CDR3 is CASSERGHNEQFF.

The chain combines TRBV29-1 with TRBJ2-5. Germline-derived CDR1 and CDR2 are SQVTM and ANQGSEA. This CDR3 comprises 11 residues. The CDR3 protein is CSTDAGGTQYF.

The chain employs TRBV20-1 and TRBJ2-1; the D call from TCRdb, TRBD1, cannot be confirmed without DNA. This CDR3 has 13 amino acids. The germline CDR1 and CDR2 sequences are DFQATT and SNEGSKA (reference sequence). The CDR3 sequence is CRPGSGSYNEQFF.

The chain links TRBV12-3 or TRBV12-4 to TRBJ2-4; absent DNA, TCRdb's TRBD1 call cannot be checked. CDR3 length: 13 residues. CDR3 loop: CASRSTGGDIQYF.